This TCR beta chain was captured in a study of a mutant IDH1 vaccine in newly diagnosed glioma. Study-level information: The timing of visit V12 was week 35, and that of visit V13 was week 47.

Concerning this clone itself: Its cognate antigen is unknown.

Germline CDR1 reads WSHSY; CDR2 reads SAAADI. With 6 bases clipped from V and 0 bases from J, the junction kept 1 base outside the gene matches. This CDR3 region has 14 residues. Described time point: week 35, safety follow-up. Vaccine doses each comprised 300 ug of mutant IDH1 20-mer peptide, with topical imiquimod. Libraries were prepared by immunoSEQ multiplex PCR; TCRdb keeps only in-frame clonotypes and omits some of them. The table lists some 66,000 clones, less than 90% of them singletons, with roughly 4% in the top ten. The chain recombines TRBV10-2 with TRBJ2-7, with TRBD2 matching over 11 bases. The source was PBMCs, collected from a glioma patient whose treatment included an IDH1 peptide vaccine. The TCR was taken from a man aged 30 to 39 with glioma. CDR3 nucleotide sequence: TGCGCCAGCAGACTAGCGGGGGTCTCCTACGAGCAGTACTTC. Protein product: CASRLAGVSYEQYF.